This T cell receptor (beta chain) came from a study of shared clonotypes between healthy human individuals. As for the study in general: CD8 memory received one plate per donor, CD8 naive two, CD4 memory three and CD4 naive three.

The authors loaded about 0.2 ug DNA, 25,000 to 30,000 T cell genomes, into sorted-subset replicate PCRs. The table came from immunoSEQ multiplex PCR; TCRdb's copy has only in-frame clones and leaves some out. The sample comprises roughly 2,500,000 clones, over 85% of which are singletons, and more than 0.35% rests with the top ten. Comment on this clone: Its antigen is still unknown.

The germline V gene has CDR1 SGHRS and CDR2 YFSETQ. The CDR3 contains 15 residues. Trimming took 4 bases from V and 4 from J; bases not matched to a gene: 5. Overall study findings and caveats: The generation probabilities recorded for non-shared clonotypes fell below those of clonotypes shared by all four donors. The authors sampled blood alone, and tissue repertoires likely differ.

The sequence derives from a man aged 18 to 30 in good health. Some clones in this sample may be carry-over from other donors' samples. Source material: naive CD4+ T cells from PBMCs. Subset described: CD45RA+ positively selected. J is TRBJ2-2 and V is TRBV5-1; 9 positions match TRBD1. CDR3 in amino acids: CASSQQGAGTGELFF. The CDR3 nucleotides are TGCGCCAGCAGCCAACAGGGGGCCGGCACCGGGGAGCTGTTTTTT.